Detailed here is one T cell receptor (beta chain). When the RNA was reverse transcribed, random hexamers were used with an input of 0.5 to 1 ug. The TCR beta CDR3 was amplified by immunoSEQ multiplex PCR across 54 Vbeta, 13 Jbeta. TCRdb independently ran MiXCR on the immunoSEQ multiplex PCR reads; one entry per CDR3 protein. The table includes some 400,000 distinct CDR3 sequences, more than 80% detected once. The data belong to a study of CD8 T cells in Susac syndrome. The CDR3 length is 15 residues. CDR1 is MNHNS, CDR2 SASEGT, per germline. The germline V and J ends were trimmed by 6 bases and 0 bases, with 12 bases remaining between them.

Sequencing was carried out using CD8+ T cells from PBMCs. The V call is TRBV6-1, the J call TRBJ1-5; D is possibly TRBD1 (5 bases). This clonotype was obtained from a human donor with multiple sclerosis. DNA for the CDR3: TGTGCCAGCAGACCCGTCAGGGATAGCAATCAGCCCCAGCATTTT. This gives the protein CASRPVRDSNQPQHF.